Listed below are T cell receptor beta chains from one sample, sequenced in a study of blood T cell repertoires in COVID-19. TCRdb's copy holds only in-frame clones and misses some; the assay was immunoSEQ multiplex PCR. The data hold some 150,000 clones, with around 81% observed a single time. Input material: peripheral blood. The source of these receptors is a woman aged 45-65 years with acute or convalescent COVID-19. Both conserved end residues are part of each CDR3. The order of the fields is clone size, J gene, V gene, D gene, CDR3 DNA, CDR3 protein. The D gene is left open where the match is weak. Size is stated for part of the rows, as once, few or many counts, or as a class when the clone is expanded.

>.|TRBJ2-1|TRBV5-1|.
TGCGCCAGCAGCTTAGAGGGGGGGCCCGGGTCCAATGAGCAGTTCTTC
CASSLEGGPGSNEQFF
>.|TRBJ1-5|TRBV18|.
TGTGCCAGCTCACCTGAGAATCAGCCCCAGCATTTT
CASSPENQPQHF
>.|TRBJ2-1|TRBV21-1|.
TGTGCCAGCAGCAAAGATGGCGGGGATCCGAATAATGAGCAGTTCTTC
CASSKDGGDPNNEQFF
>.|TRBJ2-3|TRBV10-3|.
TGTGCCATCAGTAGGGACTCCTTAACCAGCACAGATACGCAGTATTTT
CAISRDSLTSTDTQYF
>.|TRBJ2-1|TRBV6-6|.
TGTGCCAGCAGTTACCCTCGCGACGTACTATACAATGAGCAGTTCTTC
CASSYPRDVLYNEQFF
>once|TRBJ1-1|TRBV9|.
TGTGCCAGCAGCGGCGCCGGGAACACTGAAGCTTTCTTT
CASSGAGNTEAFF
>.|TRBJ1-6|TRBV18|TRBD1
TGTGCCAGCTTCCAACAGGGGAGTGGAATCTATAATTCACCCCTCCACTTT
CASFQQGSGIYNSPLHF
>.|TRBJ2-5|TRBV7-3|.
TGTGCCAGCAGCTTGACAGGACCTCAAGAGACCCAGTACTTC
CASSLTGPQETQYF
>.|TRBJ2-2|TRBV6-5|TRBD2
TGTGCCAGCAGCGAGACTAGCGGGGGTACCGGGGAGCTGTTTTTT
CASSETSGGTGELFF
>.|TRBJ1-2|TRBV28|.
TGTGCCAGCGTAGCACTACAAAAGCGTGGCTACACCTTC
CASVALQKRGYTF
>.|TRBJ2-7|TRBV6-6|TRBD1
TGTGCCAGCCAAAACGGCGACAGGGGCTACGAGCAGTACTTC
CASQNGDRGYEQYF
>.|TRBJ2-5|TRBV11-2|.
TGTGCCAGCAGCTTAGCGACCAGCACTATTTCGCCGTACTTC
CASSLATSTISPYF
>once|TRBJ1-2|TRBV5-4|.
TGTGCCAGCAGCTTGGATAGCTCTAACTATGGCTACACCTTC
CASSLDSSNYGYTF
>.|TRBJ1-1|TRBV7-9|TRBD1
TGTGCCAGCAGTTCCCTAGACAGGGGGCACACTGAAGCTTTCTTT
CASSSLDRGHTEAFF
>few|TRBJ2-3|TRBV7-9|TRBD1
TGTGCCAGCAGCAACCGGGACAGTCCTTTCGCTTGGGGAACAGATACGCAGTATTTT
CASSNRDSPFAWGTDTQYF
>.|TRBJ1-4|TRBV6-6|TRBD1
TGTGCCAGCAGACCCGGGACAGGGGGTAATGAAAAACTGTTTTTT
CASRPGTGGNEKLFF
>.|TRBJ1-1|TRBV7-3|.
TGTGCCAGCAGCGAAGACGGGAGGGAAGCTTTCTTT
CASSEDGREAFF
>.|TRBJ2-5|TRBV11-2|.
TGTGCCAGCAGCAACTCTTGGGGCCGCGGGACCCAGTACTTC
CASSNSWGRGTQYF
>.|TRBJ1-4|TRBV6-5|.
TGTGCCAGCTCCGGGACTAATGAAAAACTGTTTTTT
CASSGTNEKLFF
>.|TRBJ2-5|TRBV7-2|.
TGTGCCAGCAGCTTAATGGGCGGGCGGACCCAGTACTTC
CASSLMGGRTQYF
>.|TRBJ1-2|TRBV5-5|.
TGTGCCAGCAGCTTGTTCGAGACGCCCGGGTACGTGGGAGACTATGGCTACACCTTC
CASSLFETPGYVGDYGYTF
>.|TRBJ2-2|TRBV27|.
TGTGCCAGCAGTTTAATCCAGGGTACCACCGGGGAGCTGTTTTTT
CASSLIQGTTGELFF
>.|TRBJ1-5|TRBV7-2|.
TGTGCCAGCAGCTTAGGGGGACACCCAAATCAGCCCCAGCATTTT
CASSLGGHPNQPQHF
>.|TRBJ2-7|TRBV6-5|TRBD1
TGTGCCAGCAGCCCCGCGACAGGGGGCAACGAGCAGTACTTC
CASSPATGGNEQYF
>few|TRBJ1-2|TRBV5-1|TRBD1
TGCGCCAGCAGCTTGGAGGAGGGGGCTGGCTACACCTTC
CASSLEEGAGYTF
>.|TRBJ1-2|TRBV28|TRBD1
TGTGCCAGCAGTTCCTTGACAGGGGACTATGGCTACACCTTC
CASSSLTGDYGYTF
>.|TRBJ1-1|TRBV28|.
TGTGCCAGCAGTTTGCTCTTGAGGAGGGCGGCTGAAGCTTTCTTT
CASSLLLRRAAEAFF
>.|TRBJ1-1|TRBV10-3|.
TGTGCCATCAGTGCCCGGCGGGAAGTAGAAGCTTTCTTT
CAISARREVEAFF
>.|TRBJ2-7|TRBV28|.
TGTGCCAGCAATTTTCCGAGCTCCTACGAGCAGTACTTC
CASNFPSSYEQYF
>.|TRBJ2-4|TRBV19|TRBD1
TGTGCCAGTTCCCTCCCTACAGGGGATATCGAAAACATTCAGTACTTC
CASSLPTGDIENIQYF
>.|TRBJ2-1|TRBV11-3|.
TGTGCCAGCAGCTTTGGGGGGTCCTCTGTCGATGAGCAGTTCTTC
CASSFGGSSVDEQFF
>.|TRBJ1-3|TRBV28|.
TGTGCCAGCCATCTTCAGGGAAACACCATATATTTT
CASHLQGNTIYF
>.|TRBJ2-7|TRBV19|TRBD2
TGTGCCAGTAGTAAGCGGGAGAAGCAGTACTTC
CASSKREKQYF
>.|TRBJ1-1|TRBV28|TRBD1
TGTGCCAGCAAAGGGGGCACGGATACCACTGAAGCTTTCTTT
CASKGGTDTTEAFF
>.|TRBJ2-2|TRBV28|TRBD2
TGTGCCAGCATCCCTCGAGGGAATAGCGGGGGGTCAACATCCGGGGAGCTGTTTTTT
CASIPRGNSGGSTSGELFF
>.|TRBJ1-2|TRBV4-3|.
TGCGCCAGCAGCCTCGACGTAGGGGGAAATAACTATGGCTACACCTTC
CASSLDVGGNNYGYTF